This T cell receptor beta chain was recovered during a study of T cells in Graves' hyperthyroidism and ophthalmopathy. The source material, RNA transcripts, was used to amplify TCR beta CDR3 regions. The study used the HTBI primer set for a first-round RT-PCR of the TCR CDR3. TCRdb recomputed calls from the multiplex PCR reads with MiXCR, one row per CDR3 protein. In the table there are around 600,000 distinct CDR3 sequences, about 15% of which are singletons. Each person with ophthalmopathy scored at least 3 on the Clinical Activity Score, reached NOSPECS grade 4 or higher, and had been ill under 3 months. Clinical symptoms, serum thyroxine, TRAb, thyroid ultrasound and orbital computed tomography established diagnosis. This clonotype was recorded a few times. Antigen unknown. The ends lost 0 bases at V and 6 bases at J; junction bases unmatched: 3. The germline gives CDR1 SGHRS, CDR2 YFSETQ. The CDR3 is 15 amino acids.

Study results and limitations: The model made its ophthalmopathy prediction, and onset followed a median approximately 6.5 months later. Among clonotypes expanded in thyroid above 0.001, most were also found in blood.

This sequence was found in a woman aged 50 to 60 with Graves' ophthalmopathy. V gene TRBV5-1 combines with J gene TRBJ2-2, with 9 bases fitting TRBD1. Input material: blood. The CDR3 coding sequence is TGCGCCAGCAGCTTGGCCGGGACAGGGCCCGGGGAGCTGTTTTTT. Translation: CASSLAGTGPGELFF.